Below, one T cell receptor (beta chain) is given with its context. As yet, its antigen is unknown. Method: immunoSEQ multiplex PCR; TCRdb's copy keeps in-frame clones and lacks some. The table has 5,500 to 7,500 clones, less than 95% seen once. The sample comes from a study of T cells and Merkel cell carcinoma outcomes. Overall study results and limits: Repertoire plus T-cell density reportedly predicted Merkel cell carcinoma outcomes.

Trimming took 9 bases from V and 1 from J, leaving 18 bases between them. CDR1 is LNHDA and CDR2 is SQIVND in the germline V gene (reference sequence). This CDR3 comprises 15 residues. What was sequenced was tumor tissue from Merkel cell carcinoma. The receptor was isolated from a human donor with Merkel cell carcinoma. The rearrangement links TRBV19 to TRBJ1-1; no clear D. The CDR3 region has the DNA TGTGCCAGCAAAAAGAAAGGGAGCCGGAACACTGAAGCTTTCTTT. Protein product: CASKKKGSRNTEAFF.